This T cell receptor (beta chain) is drawn from a study of blood T cell repertoires in COVID-19. As for the study in general: Collection of acute and convalescent COVID-19 samples took place in the United States, Italy and Spain. In each case, the material was cDNA or gDNA derived from T cells, B-cell-depleted T cells, or PBMCs.

The V and J ends lost 5 bases and 4 bases, in that order; junction bases with no gene match: 17. Germline values: CDR1 SGHTA, CDR2 FQGTGA. The CDR3 runs 19 residues. Authors' processing steps: Estimation of nucleated cell counts was performed using reference gene primer amplification. Assay used: immunoSEQ multiplex PCR; TCRdb lists only in-frame clones, some missing. V and J calls and clone size are as listed in that table; D and trimming were resolved from the DNA. The data hold about 140,000 clones, with approximately 86% observed a single time. The rearrangement links TRBV7-3 to TRBJ2-3; 11 bases are shared with TRBD2. Sequenced sample: peripheral blood. The sequence derives from a human donor in a cohort sampled during active COVID-19. The CDR3 sequence is CASSPQPPLAGEGADTQYF. DNA of the CDR3: TGTGCCAGCAGCCCACAGCCCCCACTAGCGGGGGAAGGGGCAGATACGCAGTATTTT.